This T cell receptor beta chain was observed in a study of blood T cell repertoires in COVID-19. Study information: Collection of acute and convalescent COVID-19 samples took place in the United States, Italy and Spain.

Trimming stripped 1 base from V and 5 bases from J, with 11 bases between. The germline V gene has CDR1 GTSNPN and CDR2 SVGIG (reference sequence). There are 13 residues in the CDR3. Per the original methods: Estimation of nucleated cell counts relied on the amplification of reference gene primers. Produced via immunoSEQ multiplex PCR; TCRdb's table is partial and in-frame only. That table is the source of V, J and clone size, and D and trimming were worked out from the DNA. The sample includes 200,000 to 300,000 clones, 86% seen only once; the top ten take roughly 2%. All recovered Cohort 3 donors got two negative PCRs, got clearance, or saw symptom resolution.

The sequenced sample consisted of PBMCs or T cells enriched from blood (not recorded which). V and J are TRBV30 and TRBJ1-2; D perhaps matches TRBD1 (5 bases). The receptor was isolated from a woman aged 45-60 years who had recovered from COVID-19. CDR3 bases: TGTGCCTGGAGTGGGGGGGAGGGTTATGGCTACACCTTC. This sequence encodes CAWSGGEGYGYTF.